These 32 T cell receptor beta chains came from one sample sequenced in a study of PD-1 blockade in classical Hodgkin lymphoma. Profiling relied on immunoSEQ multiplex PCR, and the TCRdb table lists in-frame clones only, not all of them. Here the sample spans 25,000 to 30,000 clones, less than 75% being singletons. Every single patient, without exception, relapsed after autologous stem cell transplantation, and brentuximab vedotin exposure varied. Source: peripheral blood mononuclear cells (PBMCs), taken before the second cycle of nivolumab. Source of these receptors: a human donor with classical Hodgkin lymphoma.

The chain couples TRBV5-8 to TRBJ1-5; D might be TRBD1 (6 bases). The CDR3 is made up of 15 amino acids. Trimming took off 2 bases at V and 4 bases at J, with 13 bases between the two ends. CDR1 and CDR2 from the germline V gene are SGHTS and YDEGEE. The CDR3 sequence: CASSFGTLMNQPQHF. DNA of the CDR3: TGTGCCAGCAGCTTTGGGACACTGATGAATCAGCCCCAGCATTTT. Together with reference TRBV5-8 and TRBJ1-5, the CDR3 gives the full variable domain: EAGVTQSPTHLIKTRGQQATLRCSPISGHTSVYWYQQALGLGLQFLLWYDEGEERNRGNFPPRFSGRQFPNYSSELNVNALELEDSALYLCASSFGTLMNQPQHFGDGTRLSIL.

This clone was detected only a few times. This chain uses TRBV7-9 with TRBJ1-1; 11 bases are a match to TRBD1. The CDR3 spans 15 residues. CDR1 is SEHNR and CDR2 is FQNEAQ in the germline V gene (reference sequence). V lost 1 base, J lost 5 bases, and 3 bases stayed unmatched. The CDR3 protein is CASSLEGTGGTEAFF. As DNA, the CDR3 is TGTGCCAGCAGCTTAGAAGGGACAGGGGGAACTGAAGCTTTCTTT.

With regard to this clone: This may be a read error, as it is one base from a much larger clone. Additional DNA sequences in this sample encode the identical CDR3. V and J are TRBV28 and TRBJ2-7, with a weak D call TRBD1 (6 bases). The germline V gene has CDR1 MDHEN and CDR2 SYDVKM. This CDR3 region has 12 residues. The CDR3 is CASTGSSYEQYF. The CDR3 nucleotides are TGTGCTAGCACAGGGAGCTCCTACGAGCAGTACTTC.

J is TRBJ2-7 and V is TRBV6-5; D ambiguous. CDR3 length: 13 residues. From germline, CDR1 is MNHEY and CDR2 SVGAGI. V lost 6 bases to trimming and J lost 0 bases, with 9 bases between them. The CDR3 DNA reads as TGTGCCAGCAGGAGTTTCAGCTCCTACGAGCAGTACGTC. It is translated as CASRSFSSYEQYV.

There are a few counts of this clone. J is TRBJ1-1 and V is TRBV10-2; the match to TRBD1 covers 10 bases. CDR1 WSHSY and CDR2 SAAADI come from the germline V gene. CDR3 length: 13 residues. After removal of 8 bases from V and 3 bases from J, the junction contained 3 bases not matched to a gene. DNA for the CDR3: TGCGCCAGCCGGACAGGGGGGTACACTGAAGCTTTCTTT. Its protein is CASRTGGYTEAFF.

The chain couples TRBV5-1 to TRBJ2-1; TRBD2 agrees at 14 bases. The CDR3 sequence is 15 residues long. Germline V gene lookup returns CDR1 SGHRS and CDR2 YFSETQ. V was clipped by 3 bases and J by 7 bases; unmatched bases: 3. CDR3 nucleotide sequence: TGCGCCAGCAGCTCCGGACTAGCGGGAGGAAATGAGCAGTTCTTC. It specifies CASSSGLAGGNEQFF.

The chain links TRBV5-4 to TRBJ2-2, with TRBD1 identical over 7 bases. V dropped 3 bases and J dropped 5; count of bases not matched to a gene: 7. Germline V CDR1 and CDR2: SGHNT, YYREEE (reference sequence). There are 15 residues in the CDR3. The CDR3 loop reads CASSSTGAVTGELFF. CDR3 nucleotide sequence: TGTGCCAGCAGCTCTACAGGGGCGGTGACCGGGGAGCTGTTTTTT.

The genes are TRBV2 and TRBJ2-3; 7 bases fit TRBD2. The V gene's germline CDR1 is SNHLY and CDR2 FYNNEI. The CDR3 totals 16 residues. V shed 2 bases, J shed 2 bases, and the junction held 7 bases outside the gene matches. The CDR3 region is CASSETQRGITDTQYF. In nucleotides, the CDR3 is TGTGCCAGCAGTGAAACCCAGCGGGGCATCACAGATACGCAGTATTTT.

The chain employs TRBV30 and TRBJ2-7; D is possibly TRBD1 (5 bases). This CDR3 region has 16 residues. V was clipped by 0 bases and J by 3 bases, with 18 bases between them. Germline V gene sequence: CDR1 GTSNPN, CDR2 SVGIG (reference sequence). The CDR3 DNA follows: TGTGCCTGGAGTGTACCCCCATTAACAGGTAACTACGAGCAGTACTTC. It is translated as CAWSVPPLTGNYEQYF.

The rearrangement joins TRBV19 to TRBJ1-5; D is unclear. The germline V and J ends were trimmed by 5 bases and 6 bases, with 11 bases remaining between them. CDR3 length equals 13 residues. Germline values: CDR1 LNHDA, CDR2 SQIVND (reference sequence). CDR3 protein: CASSGHSGQPQHF. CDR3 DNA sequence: TGTGCCAGTAGTGGGCATTCAGGTCAGCCCCAGCATTTT.

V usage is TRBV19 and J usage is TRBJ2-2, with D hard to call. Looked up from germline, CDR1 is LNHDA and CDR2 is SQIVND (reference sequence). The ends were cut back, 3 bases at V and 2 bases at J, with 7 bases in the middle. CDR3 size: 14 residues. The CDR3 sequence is CASSMVPNTGELFF. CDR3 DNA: TGTGCCAGTAGTATGGTACCAAACACCGGGGAGCTGTTTTTT.

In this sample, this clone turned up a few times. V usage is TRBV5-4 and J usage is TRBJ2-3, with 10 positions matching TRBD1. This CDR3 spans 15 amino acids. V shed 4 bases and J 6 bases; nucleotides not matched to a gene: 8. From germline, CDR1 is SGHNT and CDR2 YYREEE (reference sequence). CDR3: CASSPPGQGLDTQYF. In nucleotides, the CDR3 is TGTGCCAGCAGCCCCCCGGGACAGGGGTTGGATACGCAGTATTTT.

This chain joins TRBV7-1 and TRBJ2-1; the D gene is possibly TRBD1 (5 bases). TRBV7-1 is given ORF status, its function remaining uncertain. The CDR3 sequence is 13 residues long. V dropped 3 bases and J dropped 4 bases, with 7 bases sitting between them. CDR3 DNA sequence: TGTGCCAGCAGCTCGACAGAGTACAATGAGCAGTTCTTC. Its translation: CASSSTEYNEQFF.

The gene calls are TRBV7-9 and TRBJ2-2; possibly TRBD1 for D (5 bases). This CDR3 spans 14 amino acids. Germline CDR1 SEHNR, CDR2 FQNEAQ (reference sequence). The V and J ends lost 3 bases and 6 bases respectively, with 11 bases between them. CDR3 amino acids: CASSFLRVAGELFF. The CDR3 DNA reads TGTGCCAGCAGCTTCCTCAGGGTGGCCGGGGAGCTGTTTTTT.

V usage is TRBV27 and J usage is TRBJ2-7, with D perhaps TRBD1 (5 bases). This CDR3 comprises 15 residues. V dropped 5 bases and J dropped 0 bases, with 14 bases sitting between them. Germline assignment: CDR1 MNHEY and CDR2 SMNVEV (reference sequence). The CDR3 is CASSPRAASSYEQYF. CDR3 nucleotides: TGTGCCAGCAGTCCCAGGGCAGCTAGCTCCTACGAGCAGTACTTC.

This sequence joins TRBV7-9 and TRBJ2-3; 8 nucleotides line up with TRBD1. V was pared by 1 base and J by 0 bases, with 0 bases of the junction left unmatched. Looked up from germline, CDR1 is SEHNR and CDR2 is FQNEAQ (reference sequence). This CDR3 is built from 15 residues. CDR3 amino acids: CASSLGTGSTDTQYF. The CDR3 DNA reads TGTGCCAGCAGCTTAGGGACAGGGAGCACAGATACGCAGTATTTT.

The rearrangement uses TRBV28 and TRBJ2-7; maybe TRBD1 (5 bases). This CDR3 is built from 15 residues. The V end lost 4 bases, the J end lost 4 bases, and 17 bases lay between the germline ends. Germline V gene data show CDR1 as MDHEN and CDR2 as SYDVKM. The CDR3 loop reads CASSSPARALYEQYF. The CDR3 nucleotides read TGTGCCAGCAGTTCCCCGGCCAGGGCCTTATACGAGCAGTACTTC. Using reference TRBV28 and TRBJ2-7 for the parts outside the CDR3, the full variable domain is DVKVTQSSRYLVKRTGEKVFLECVQDMDHENMFWYRQDPGLGLRLIYFSYDVKMKEKGDIPEGYSVSREKKERFSLILESASTNQTSMYLCASSSPARALYEQYFGPGTRLTVT.

The CDR3 is CASSFQGADRETQYF. For the CDR3, the DNA is TGCGCCAGCAGCTTTCAGGGGGCCGATCGAGAGACCCAGTACTTC. J is TRBJ2-5 and V is TRBV5-1, with 8 positions matching TRBD1. CDR1 is SGHRS and CDR2 is YFSETQ in the germline V gene. The CDR3 is 15 residues long. V dropped 2 bases and J dropped 4; count of bases not matched to a gene: 7.

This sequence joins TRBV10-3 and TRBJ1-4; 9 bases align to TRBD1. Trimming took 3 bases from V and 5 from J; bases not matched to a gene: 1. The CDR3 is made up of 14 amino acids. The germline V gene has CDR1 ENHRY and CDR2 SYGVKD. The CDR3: CAISDTGGNEKLFF. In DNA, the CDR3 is TGTGCCATCAGTGATACAGGGGGCAATGAAAAACTGTTTTTT.

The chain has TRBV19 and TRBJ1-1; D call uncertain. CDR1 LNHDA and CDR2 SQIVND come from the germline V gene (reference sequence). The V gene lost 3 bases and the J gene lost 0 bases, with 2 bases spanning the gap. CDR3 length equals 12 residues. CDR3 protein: CASSMLNTEAFF. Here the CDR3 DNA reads TGTGCCAGTAGTATGTTGAACACTGAAGCTTTCTTT.

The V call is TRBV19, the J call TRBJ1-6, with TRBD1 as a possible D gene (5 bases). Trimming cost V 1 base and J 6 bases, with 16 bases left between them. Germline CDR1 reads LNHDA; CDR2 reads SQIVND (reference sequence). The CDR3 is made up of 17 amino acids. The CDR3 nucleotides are TGTGCCAGTAGTATAGGAAGTGGGGCAGATGGTAATTCACCCCTCCACTTT. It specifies CASSIGSGADGNSPLHF. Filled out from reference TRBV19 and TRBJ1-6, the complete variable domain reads DGGITQSPKYLFRKEGQNVTLSCEQNLNHDAMYWYRQDPGQGLRLIYYSQIVNDFQKGDIAEGYSVSREKKESFPLTVTSAQKNPTAFYLCASSIGSGADGNSPLHFGNGTRLTVT.

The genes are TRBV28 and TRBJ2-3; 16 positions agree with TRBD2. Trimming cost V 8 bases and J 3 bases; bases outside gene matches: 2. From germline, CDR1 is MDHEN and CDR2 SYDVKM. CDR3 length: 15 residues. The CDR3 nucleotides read TGTGCCAGCGCGGGACTAGCGGGAGGGACAGATACGCAGTATTTT. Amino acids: CASAGLAGGTDTQYF.

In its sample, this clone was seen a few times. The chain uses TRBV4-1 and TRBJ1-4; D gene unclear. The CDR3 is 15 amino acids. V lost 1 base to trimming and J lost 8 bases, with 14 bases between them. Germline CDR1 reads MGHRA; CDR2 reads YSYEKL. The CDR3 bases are TGCGCCAGCAGCCAAGGTCCAGCCGAAGGGGAAAAACTGTTTTTT. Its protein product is CASSQGPAEGEKLFF.

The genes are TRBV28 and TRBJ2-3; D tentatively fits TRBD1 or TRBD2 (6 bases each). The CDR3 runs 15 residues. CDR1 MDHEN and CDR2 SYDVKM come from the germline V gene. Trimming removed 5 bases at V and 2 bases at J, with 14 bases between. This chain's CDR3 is CASSEWGADTDTQYF. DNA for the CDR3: TGTGCCAGCAGTGAGTGGGGGGCTGACACAGATACGCAGTATTTT. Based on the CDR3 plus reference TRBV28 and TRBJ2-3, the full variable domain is DVKVTQSSRYLVKRTGEKVFLECVQDMDHENMFWYRQDPGLGLRLIYFSYDVKMKEKGDIPEGYSVSREKKERFSLILESASTNQTSMYLCASSEWGADTDTQYFGPGTRLTVL.

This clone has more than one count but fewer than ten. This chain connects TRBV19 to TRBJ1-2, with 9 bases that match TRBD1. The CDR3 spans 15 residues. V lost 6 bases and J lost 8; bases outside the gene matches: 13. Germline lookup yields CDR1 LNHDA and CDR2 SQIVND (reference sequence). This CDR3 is CASRASGTGLRGYTF. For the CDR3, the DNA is TGTGCCAGTAGGGCCTCCGGGACAGGGCTTCGAGGCTACACCTTC. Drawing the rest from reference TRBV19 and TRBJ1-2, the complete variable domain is DGGITQSPKYLFRKEGQNVTLSCEQNLNHDAMYWYRQDPGQGLRLIYYSQIVNDFQKGDIAEGYSVSREKKESFPLTVTSAQKNPTAFYLCASRASGTGLRGYTFGSGTRLTVV.

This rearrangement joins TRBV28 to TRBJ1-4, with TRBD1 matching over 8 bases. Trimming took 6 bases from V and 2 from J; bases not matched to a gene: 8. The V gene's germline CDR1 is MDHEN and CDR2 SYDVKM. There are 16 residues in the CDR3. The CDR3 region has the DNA TGTGCCAGCAGCCCTGGACAGGGATGGACTAATGAAAAACTGTTTTTT. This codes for CASSPGQGWTNEKLFF.

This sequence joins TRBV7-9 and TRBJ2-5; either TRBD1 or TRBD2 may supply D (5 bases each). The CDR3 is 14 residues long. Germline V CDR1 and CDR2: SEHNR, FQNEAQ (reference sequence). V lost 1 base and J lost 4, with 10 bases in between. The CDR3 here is CASSLGGLVETQYF. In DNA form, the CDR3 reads TGTGCCAGCAGCTTAGGGGGGTTGGTAGAGACCCAGTACTTC.

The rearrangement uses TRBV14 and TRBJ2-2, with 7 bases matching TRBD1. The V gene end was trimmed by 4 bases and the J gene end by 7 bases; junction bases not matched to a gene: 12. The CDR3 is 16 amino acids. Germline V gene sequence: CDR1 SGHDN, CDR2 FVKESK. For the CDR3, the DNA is TGTGCCAGCAGCCGGGCGACAGGGCTCAGGGGCGGGGAGCTGTTTTTT. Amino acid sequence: CASSRATGLRGGELFF.

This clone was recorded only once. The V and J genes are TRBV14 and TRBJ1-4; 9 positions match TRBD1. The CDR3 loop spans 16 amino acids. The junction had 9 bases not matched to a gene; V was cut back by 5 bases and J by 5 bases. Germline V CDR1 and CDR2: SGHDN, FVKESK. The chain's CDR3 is CASSAWTGDLNEKLFF. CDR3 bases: TGTGCCAGCAGCGCTTGGACAGGGGACCTGAATGAAAAACTGTTTTTT.

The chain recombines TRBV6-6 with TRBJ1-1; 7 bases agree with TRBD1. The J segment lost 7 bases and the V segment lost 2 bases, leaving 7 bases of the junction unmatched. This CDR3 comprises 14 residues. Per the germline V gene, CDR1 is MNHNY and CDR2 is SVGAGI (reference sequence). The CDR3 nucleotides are TGTGCCAGCAGTTACGCCGTCCAGGGGGGTGAAGCTTTCTTT. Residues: CASSYAVQGGEAFF.

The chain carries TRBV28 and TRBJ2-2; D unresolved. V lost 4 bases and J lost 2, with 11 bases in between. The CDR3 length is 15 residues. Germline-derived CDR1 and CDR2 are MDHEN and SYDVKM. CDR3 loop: CASSYYLGNTGELFF. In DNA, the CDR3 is TGTGCCAGCAGTTACTATTTGGGTAACACCGGGGAGCTGTTTTTT.

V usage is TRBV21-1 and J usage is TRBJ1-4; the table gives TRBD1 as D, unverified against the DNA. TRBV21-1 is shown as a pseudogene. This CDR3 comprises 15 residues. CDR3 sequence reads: CASRTKSGIGEKLFF. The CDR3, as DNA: TGTGCCAGCAGGACCAAATCAGGGATAGGCGAAAAACTGTTTTTT.